These 26 T cell receptor beta chains share one sample of origin, sequenced in a study of identical twins. TCRdb re-derived calls from the 5' RACE reads in MiXCR, one entry per CDR3 protein. The sample contains 200,000 to 250,000 distinct CDR3 sequences, 6% to 9% of which appear only once. The sample also formed part of further work on yellow fever vaccine responses in identical twins.

Input material: memory (CD45RO+) T cells sorted from blood. Receptors originate from a woman under 30 in good health.

This clonotype was detected a few times. The chain is built from TRBV7-2 and TRBJ2-7; 8 nucleotides line up with TRBD1. This CDR3 spans 15 amino acids. V shed 5 bases, J shed 5 bases, and the junction held 11 bases outside the gene matches. Germline V CDR1 and CDR2: SGHTA, FQGNSA. The CDR3 region is CASSPVGPGGHEQYF. Here the CDR3 DNA reads TGTGCCAGCAGCCCGGTCGGGCCAGGGGGCCACGAGCAGTACTTC.

This chain links TRBV6-1 with TRBJ1-5; D gene uncertain. This CDR3 has 13 amino acids. Trimming stripped 8 bases from V and 2 bases from J, with 10 bases between. CDR1 and CDR2 (germline): MNHNS, SASEGT. CDR3 region: CASQTGGNQPQHF. The CDR3 nucleotides read TGTGCCAGCCAGACCGGGGGCAATCAGCCCCAGCATTTT.

This clonotype came up many times. V is TRBV29-1 and J is TRBJ2-7; D is perhaps TRBD2 (5 bases). V lost 3 bases and J lost 7, with 16 bases in between. The CDR3 is 13 residues long. The germline CDR1 and CDR2 sequences are SQVTM and ANQGSEA. The CDR3 sequence is CSVETDGGREQYF. Written as DNA, the CDR3 is TGCAGCGTTGAGACGGACGGAGGTAGGGAGCAGTACTTC.

This clonotype was recorded many times. The chain joins TRBV28 to TRBJ1-2; 7 nucleotides match TRBD1. Germline V gives CDR1 MDHEN, CDR2 SYDVKM. There are 13 residues in the CDR3. V trimming: 5 bases; J trimming: 8 bases; junction bases outside the gene matches: 8. CDR3: CASSADGQAGYTF. The CDR3 DNA reads as TGTGCCAGCAGTGCAGACGGACAGGCCGGCTACACCTTC.

Turning to this clonotype: Germline and junction disagree at one end, which may indicate a read error. The V call is TRBV3-1, the J call TRBJ1-6; D perhaps matches TRBD1 (6 bases). The CDR3 has 14 amino acids. The germline V gene encodes CDR1 LGHDT and CDR2 YNNKEL (reference sequence). The CDR3 loop reads CATSGGAYNSPLHF. Written as DNA, the CDR3 is TGTGCCACCAGCGGGGGGGCGTATAATTCACCCCTCCACTTT. The complete variable domain, with remaining parts taken from reference TRBV3-1 and TRBJ1-6, reads DTAVSQTPKYLVTQMGNDKSIKCEQNLGHDTMYWYKQDSKKFLKIMFSYNNKELIINETVPNRFSPKSPDKAHLNLHINSLELGDSAVYFCATSGGAYNSPLHFGNGTRLTVT.

The chain is built from TRBV29-1 and TRBJ1-6; 8 bases are a match to TRBD1. The junction had 4 bases not matched to a gene; V was cut back by 7 bases and J by 5 bases. The germline V gene encodes CDR1 SQVTM and CDR2 ANQGSEA. This CDR3 is 13 amino acids long. In nucleotides, the CDR3 is TGCAGCGCCCTGACAGGGGATAATTCACCCCTCCACTTT. Translation gives CSALTGDNSPLHF.

This clonotype turned up a few times. The V gene is TRBV20-1, the J gene TRBJ2-6; D not certain. The CDR3 totals 12 residues. CDR1 is DFQATT and CDR2 is SNEGSKA in the germline V gene (reference sequence). The germline V and J ends were trimmed by 6 bases and 3 bases, with 6 bases remaining between them. The DNA of the CDR3 is TGCAGTGCCCCCGGTGGGGCCAACGTCCTGACTTTC. It specifies CSAPGGANVLTF.

The rearrangement uses TRBV10-1 and TRBJ2-7; 9 nucleotides align to TRBD1. The germline V gene has CDR1 WNHNN and CDR2 SYGVQD (reference sequence). V was clipped by 2 bases and J by 5 bases; unmatched bases: 7. The CDR3 loop spans 15 amino acids. CDR3 in DNA: TGCGCCAGCAGTGAGCCGGGACAGGGTCGGAACGAGCAGTACTTC. Translating gives CASSEPGQGRNEQYF.

This clonotype has a count of ten or more. This chain links TRBV4-3 with TRBJ2-1; 10 positions match TRBD2. CDR1 is LGHNA, CDR2 YSLEER, per germline. V shed 1 base, J shed 4 bases, and the junction held 4 bases outside the gene matches. The CDR3 has 16 residues. The CDR3 bases are TGCGCCAGCAGCCAAGGGGGACTAGCGTATTACAATGAGCAGTTCTTC. It translates to CASSQGGLAYYNEQFF.

The table lists this clonotype with many counts. V usage is TRBV12-3 or TRBV12-4 and J usage is TRBJ2-2, with unresolved D. V was shortened by 6 bases and J by 8 bases, with 10 bases between the two germline ends. The CDR3 is made up of 12 amino acids. This chain's CDR3 is CASSYTVGELFF. In DNA form, the CDR3 reads TGTGCCAGCAGCTATACGGTGGGGGAGCTGTTTTTT.

The V call is TRBV11-2, the J call TRBJ2-1; 7 bases match TRBD1. The CDR3 is 19 residues long. J was trimmed by 6 bases and V by 0 bases; bases with no gene match: 17. CDR1 and CDR2 from the germline V gene are SGHAT and FQNNGV. The CDR3 protein is CASSLDNDRAERSGNEQFF. The CDR3 DNA reads as TGTGCCAGCAGCTTAGATAATGACAGGGCCGAACGTAGTGGCAATGAGCAGTTCTTC.

V and J are TRBV10-1 and TRBJ2-3; tentatively, D is TRBD2 (5 bases). V was shortened by 0 bases and J by 10 bases, with 11 bases between the two germline ends. CDR3 size: 13 residues. CDR1 WNHNN and CDR2 SYGVQD come from the germline V gene (reference sequence). This CDR3 reads CASSESPGNAQYF. The CDR3 coding sequence is TGCGCCAGCAGTGAGTCACCCGGGAACGCGCAGTATTTT.

This clonotype has at least ten counts. The V and J genes are TRBV7-2 and TRBJ1-4; TRBD1 might be the D (5 bases). V gave up 5 bases and J gave up 8 bases, with 9 bases separating them. From germline, CDR1 is SGHTA and CDR2 FQGNSA. The CDR3 length is 12 residues. CDR3 loop: CASSPRGEKLFF. CDR3 nucleotide sequence: TGTGCCAGCAGCCCTCGGGGGGAAAAACTGTTTTTT.

Only a few counts were recorded for this clonotype. The rearrangement uses TRBV20-1 and TRBJ1-1; maybe TRBD1 (6 bases). There are 14 residues in the CDR3. Looked up from germline, CDR1 is DFQATT and CDR2 is SNEGSKA (reference sequence). Deletions cut 1 base from V and 2 bases from J, with 11 bases between. The CDR3 coding sequence is TGCAGTGCTAGAGTGGGGGACACTAACACTGAAGCTTTCTTT. Protein: CSARVGDTNTEAFF.

The sample holds many counts of this clonotype. The rearrangement uses TRBV24-1 and TRBJ1-5, with a tentative D call TRBD1 (5 bases). The CDR3 runs to 14 residues. In germline, CDR1 is KGHDR, CDR2 SFDVKD. V lost 4 bases and J lost 6, with 12 bases in between. The CDR3 sequence is CATSDVGDVQPQHF. DNA of the CDR3: TGTGCCACCAGTGACGTCGGGGACGTTCAGCCCCAGCATTTT.

This chain joins TRBV4-1 and TRBJ2-4; 7 bases fit TRBD2. J lost 1 base, V lost 1 base, and 4 bases had no gene match. This CDR3 spans 16 amino acids. Germline V gives CDR1 MGHRA, CDR2 YSYEKL. CDR3 DNA: TGCGCCAGCAGCCAAGTGGGGCGGGGGGCCAAAAACATTCAGTACTTC. Translating gives CASSQVGRGAKNIQYF.

The J gene is TRBJ1-3, the V gene TRBV29-1; D is unresolved. Trimming left V 3 bases short and J 0 bases short, with 9 bases between. In germline, CDR1 is SQVTM, CDR2 ANQGSEA. This CDR3 is 14 amino acids long. The CDR3 is CSVDESHSGNTIYF. Here the CDR3 DNA reads TGCAGCGTTGATGAGAGTCACTCTGGAAACACCATATATTTT.

This clonotype was counted many times. This chain connects TRBV9 to TRBJ2-2, with 8 bases fitting TRBD1. Germline V gene data show CDR1 as SGDLS and CDR2 as YYNGEE. Germline trimming cut 0 bases from V and 6 bases from J; bases unmatched to any gene: 10. The CDR3 extends over 17 amino acids. The CDR3 is CASSVAGTGRRSGELFF. Written as DNA, the CDR3 is TGTGCCAGCAGCGTAGCTGGGACAGGAAGGAGATCCGGGGAGCTGTTTTTT. Complete variable domain (other parts from reference TRBV9 and TRBJ2-2): DSGVTQTPKHLITATGQRVTLRCSPRSGDLSVYWYQQSLDQGLQFLIQYYNGEERAKGNILERFSAQQFPDLHSELNLSSLELGDSALYFCASSVAGTGRRSGELFFGEGSRLTVL.

The table lists this clonotype with many counts. The V call is TRBV24-1, the J call TRBJ2-2, with D uncertain. The CDR3 covers 13 residues. V shed 5 bases and J shed 4 bases, with 7 bases lying between them. The V gene's germline CDR1 is KGHDR and CDR2 SFDVKD. CDR3 protein: CATSVLVTGELFF. CDR3 in DNA: TGTGCCACCAGTGTCCTGGTCACCGGGGAGCTGTTTTTT.

This clonotype was seen only a few times. The V call is TRBV6-2 or TRBV6-3, the J call TRBJ1-1; the D is unclear. Trimming took off 3 bases at V and 4 bases at J, with 12 bases between the two ends. The V gene's germline CDR1 is MNHEY and CDR2 SVGEGT. This CDR3 is 14 amino acids long. The CDR3 here is CASSYRTEGTEAFF. CDR3 DNA sequence: TGTGCCAGCAGTTATAGGACGGAGGGCACTGAAGCTTTCTTT.

This clonotype was observed many times. J is TRBJ2-1 and V is TRBV20-1; 11 bases are a match to TRBD2. This CDR3 contains 15 residues. J gave up 9 bases and V 3 bases, and 10 bases lay outside the gene matches. Germline assignment: CDR1 DFQATT and CDR2 SNEGSKA (reference sequence). Written as DNA, the CDR3 is TGCAGTGCTAGCCCGACTAGCGGGGATTCCAGTGAGCAGTTCTTC. This encodes CSASPTSGDSSEQFF.

This clonotype showed up just a few times. The V and J genes are TRBV10-3 and TRBJ2-2; 8 bases agree with TRBD2. The germline gives CDR1 ENHRY, CDR2 SYGVKD. This CDR3 spans 17 amino acids. V was clipped by 3 bases and J by 2 bases; unmatched bases: 8. CDR3 protein: CAISDFFAGGNTGELFF. The CDR3 DNA follows: TGTGCCATCAGTGATTTTTTCGCGGGAGGAAACACCGGGGAGCTGTTTTTT.

The chain couples TRBV20-1 to TRBJ2-7; tentatively, D is TRBD1 or TRBD2 (5 bases each). Trimming took off 0 bases at V and 6 bases at J, with 9 bases between the two ends. The germline gives CDR1 DFQATT, CDR2 SNEGSKA (reference sequence). The CDR3 is 12 residues long. The DNA for the CDR3 is TGCAGTGCTAGAGATCTGGGGACCGAGCAGTACTTC. Translated: CSARDLGTEQYF.

In its sample, this clonotype was seen many times. The V call is TRBV29-1, the J call TRBJ1-2; D is ambiguous. Germline lookup yields CDR1 SQVTM and CDR2 ANQGSEA. Trimming shortened V by 7 bases and J by 8 bases, and 14 bases separated the two germline ends. This CDR3 is built from 11 residues. The chain's CDR3 is CSAGEGNGYTF. The CDR3 DNA reads as TGCAGCGCCGGTGAGGGTAACGGCTACACCTTC.

The chain carries TRBV20-1 and TRBJ2-3; 16 nucleotides agree with TRBD2. The CDR3 length is 16 residues. The trim removed 3 bases at V and 3 bases at J, leaving 3 bases unmatched. Germline V gene sequence: CDR1 DFQATT, CDR2 SNEGSKA (reference sequence). The CDR3 nucleotides are TGCAGTGCTAGGGGACTAGCGGGGGGGCGTACAGATACGCAGTATTTT. It is translated as CSARGLAGGRTDTQYF.

In this sample, this clonotype turned up many times. The chain recombines TRBV9 with TRBJ1-2; 8 nucleotides match TRBD1. The CDR3 has 14 residues. Looked up from germline, CDR1 is SGDLS and CDR2 is YYNGEE. V was pared by 2 bases and J by 6 bases, with 6 bases of the junction left unmatched. The DNA for the CDR3 is TGTGCCAGCAGCGTCAACCCAGGGGGCGATGGCTACACCTTC. Protein product: CASSVNPGGDGYTF.